These 31 T cell receptor beta chains originate from one sample sequenced in a study of cytotoxic CD8 clonotypes in ibrutinib-treated CLL (dated by TCRdb to about 2021). The time point label on this specimen signifies: 12 to 13 months on ibrutinib. Library preparation employed the immunoSEQ multiplex PCR assay. Entries here come from immuneACCESS through TCRdb and include only in-frame sequences with V and J called. Some clones fail to appear in such tables; in the studies checked, an unresolved V gene covers under half of the shortfall, and the cause of the remainder is unknown. This sample is represented by 60,000 or so clones; approximately 62% of them were singletons. In total, the top ten clones hold roughly 14% of the sample. Sequencing was performed on PBMCs, taken after 12 months of ibrutinib treatment. Receptors were obtained from a human donor with chronic lymphocytic leukemia.

This clone was seen at least ten times. The chain carries TRBV6-1 and TRBJ2-1; the D is unclear. CDR1 and CDR2 from the germline V gene are MNHNS and SASEGT. This CDR3 is built from 13 residues. The V end lost 2 bases, the J end lost 5 bases, and 7 bases lay between the germline ends. CDR3 in amino acids: CASSELRNNEQFF. CDR3 in DNA: TGTGCCAGCAGTGAATTGAGGAACAATGAGCAGTTCTTC.

The chain couples TRBV5-4 to TRBJ2-1; 10 nucleotides match TRBD2. The V gene's germline CDR1 is SGHNT and CDR2 YYREEE (reference sequence). This CDR3 region has 14 residues. Unmatched junction bases numbered 2, after V lost 3 bases and J lost 5 bases. Here the CDR3 DNA reads TGTGCCAGCAGCTACGGGACTAGCGACAATGAGCAGTTCTTC. This codes for CASSYGTSDNEQFF. Full variable domain (outside the CDR3, taken from reference TRBV5-4 and TRBJ2-1): ETGVTQSPTHLIKTRGQQVTLRCSSQSGHNTVSWYQQALGQGPQFIFQYYREEENGRGNFPPRFSGLQFPNYSSELNVNALELDDSALYLCASSYGTSDNEQFFGPGTRLTVL.

This clone was picked up one time. J is TRBJ2-3 and V is TRBV5-1, with TRBD1 matching 7 bases. V shed 0 bases and J 1 base; nucleotides not matched to a gene: 5. CDR1 is SGHRS, CDR2 YFSETQ, per germline. The CDR3 contains 16 residues. The CDR3 sequence: CASSLEGAQGTDTQYF. The CDR3, as DNA: TGCGCCAGCAGCTTGGAGGGGGCGCAGGGCACAGATACGCAGTATTTT.

V is TRBV4-1 and J is TRBJ1-6; TRBD1 agrees at 9 bases. With V trimmed by 1 base and J by 8 bases, 0 bases remained unmatched. Germline assignment: CDR1 MGHRA and CDR2 YSYEKL. This CDR3 contains 14 residues. This CDR3 reads CASSQGQGDSPLHF. CDR3 DNA sequence: TGCGCCAGCAGCCAAGGACAGGGGGATTCACCCCTCCACTTT.

This clone was seen repeatedly, ten times or more. The chain links TRBV7-2 to TRBJ1-2; tentatively, D is TRBD1 (6 bases). The germline V and J ends were trimmed by 2 bases and 6 bases, with 10 bases remaining between them. Germline V gene lookup returns CDR1 SGHTA and CDR2 FQGNSA. The CDR3 loop spans 13 amino acids. The CDR3 DNA follows: TGTGCCAGCAGCTTAACAGGGAAAGATGGCTACACCTTC. Translating it yields CASSLTGKDGYTF.

The rearrangement uses TRBV10-3 and TRBJ2-3; TRBD2 matches 7 bases. Per germline, CDR1 ENHRY and CDR2 SYGVKD. J gave up 2 bases and V 10 bases, and 3 bases lay outside the gene matches. This CDR3 has 12 amino acids. DNA for the CDR3: TGTGCCACCGGACTAGTCACAGATACGCAGTATTTT. As protein: CATGLVTDTQYF.

The CDR3 DNA is TGCGCCAGCAGCCACACCAAGGGGTCAAGCTCCTACGAGCAGTACTTC. Its protein is CASSHTKGSSSYEQYF. This rearrangement joins TRBV4-1 to TRBJ2-7; tentatively, D is TRBD1 (5 bases). This CDR3 spans 16 amino acids. Looked up from germline, CDR1 is MGHRA and CDR2 is YSYEKL. The V end lost 3 bases, the J end lost 0 bases, and 15 bases lay between the germline ends.

CDR3 sequence: CASSLSQARGQQYV. In nucleotides, the CDR3 is TGTGCCAGCAGTTTGAGTCAGGCCCGAGGGCAGCAGTACGTC. V gene TRBV28 combines with J gene TRBJ2-7; possibly TRBD2 for D (5 bases). Germline lookup yields CDR1 MDHEN and CDR2 SYDVKM. V was clipped by 3 bases and J by 8 bases, with 17 bases between them. The CDR3 contains 14 residues.

This clone occurred a few times. The CDR3 reads CASSRLGTSGYNEQFF. The CDR3 DNA reads as TGTGCCAGCAGCCGTTTAGGGACTAGCGGATACAATGAGCAGTTCTTC. V and J are TRBV7-2 and TRBJ2-1; 11 bases align to TRBD2. V gave up 5 bases and J gave up 4 bases; unmatched junction bases: 7. The CDR3 has 16 residues. Germline values: CDR1 SGHTA, CDR2 FQGNSA.

The chain is built from TRBV5-1 and TRBJ2-2; weak D call: TRBD1 (7 bases). V was cut by 7 bases and J by 2 bases, with 15 bases left in between. This CDR3 has 15 residues. Germline loops: CDR1 SGHRS, CDR2 YFSETQ. The CDR3 DNA reads as TGCGCCAGCCGCAACAGGGGACTCAACACCGGGGAGCTGTTTTTT. Amino acid sequence: CASRNRGLNTGELFF. Using reference TRBV5-1 and TRBJ2-2 for the parts outside the CDR3, the full variable domain is KAGVTQTPRYLIKTRGQQVTLSCSPISGHRSVSWYQQTPGQGLQFLFEYFSETQRNKGNFPGRFSGRQFSNSRSEMNVSTLELGDSALYLCASRNRGLNTGELFFGEGSRLTVL.

V usage is TRBV30 and J usage is TRBJ2-3; unclear D gene. Germline CDR1 GTSNPN, CDR2 SVGIG (reference sequence). Deletions cut 4 bases from V and 4 bases from J, with 9 bases between. There are 12 residues in the CDR3. This chain's CDR3 is CAWTPSSDTQYF. The CDR3 DNA sequence: TGTGCCTGGACCCCCTCCTCAGATACGCAGTATTTT. Based on the CDR3 plus reference TRBV30 and TRBJ2-3, the full variable domain is SQTIHQWPATLVQPVGSPLSLECTVEGTSNPNLYWYRQAAGRGLQLLFYSVGIGQISSEVPQNLSASRPQDRQFILSSKKLLLSDSGFYLCAWTPSSDTQYFGPGTRLTVL.

The chain combines TRBV2 with TRBJ2-7, with 8 positions matching TRBD2. The length of the CDR3 is 16 residues. Germline V gene data show CDR1 as SNHLY and CDR2 as FYNNEI. V lost 1 base and J lost 4; bases outside the gene matches: 9. Here the CDR3 reads CASSEVSWREDYEQYF. CDR3 sequence (DNA): TGTGCCAGCAGTGAAGTATCGTGGCGGGAGGATTACGAGCAGTACTTC.

This clone occurred a few times. The gene calls are TRBV5-4 and TRBJ1-1, with a weak D call TRBD1 (6 bases). CDR3 length: 15 residues. Trimming pared 0 bases from V and 5 bases from J, leaving 14 bases between. The germline V gene encodes CDR1 SGHNT and CDR2 YYREEE (reference sequence). The CDR3 loop is CASSLEGGLWTEAFF. CDR3 in DNA: TGTGCCAGCAGCTTGGAAGGGGGGTTGTGGACTGAAGCTTTCTTT.

This chain connects TRBV11-2 to TRBJ2-5, with D hard to call. Germline CDR1 SGHAT, CDR2 FQNNGV. Trimming cost V 1 base and J 3 bases, with 12 bases left between them. This CDR3 is 15 amino acids long. CDR3 amino acids: CASSLGQLTEETQYF. In DNA form, the CDR3 reads TGTGCCAGCAGCTTAGGCCAGCTTACAGAAGAGACCCAGTACTTC.

The table lists this clone with a count of one. V gene TRBV19 combines with J gene TRBJ1-1; no definite D call. V lost 6 bases, J lost 4 bases, and 15 bases lay in between. Per the germline V gene, CDR1 is LNHDA and CDR2 is SQIVND (reference sequence). The CDR3 spans 14 residues. The CDR3: CASRTWRGGTEAFF. The CDR3 DNA reads TGTGCCAGTAGAACCTGGAGAGGTGGCACTGAAGCTTTCTTT.

J is TRBJ2-2 and V is TRBV19; 8 nucleotides match TRBD1. The CDR3 spans 14 residues. CDR1 is LNHDA and CDR2 is SQIVND in the germline V gene (reference sequence). V was pared by 7 bases and J by 4 bases, with 5 bases of the junction left unmatched. Here the CDR3 reads CASTQGAATGELFF. CDR3 DNA sequence: TGTGCCAGTACGCAGGGGGCGGCCACCGGGGAGCTGTTTTTT.

On this clone: This sample includes further DNA sequences coding for the same CDR3. The chain uses TRBV19 and TRBJ1-5; no clear D gene. The CDR3 totals 14 residues. Germline V gene sequence: CDR1 LNHDA, CDR2 SQIVND (reference sequence). The V and J ends lost 0 bases and 4 bases respectively, with 7 bases between them. CDR3 in amino acids: CASSIDRGNQPQHF. The DNA for the CDR3 is TGTGCCAGTAGTATAGATCGAGGGAATCAGCCCCAGCATTTT.

The V gene is TRBV7-8, the J gene TRBJ2-5; D remains unclear. Per germline, CDR1 SGHVS and CDR2 FQNEAQ. The CDR3 covers 13 residues. V was pared by 1 base and J by 8 bases, with 11 bases between. The DNA of the CDR3 is TGTGCCAGCAGCTTAGGAAGGAGCCCCACCCAGTACTTC. It yields the protein CASSLGRSPTQYF.

This chain links TRBV6-1 with TRBJ2-7; D perhaps matches TRBD1 (5 bases). Germline V gene sequence: CDR1 MNHNS, CDR2 SASEGT. This CDR3 contains 14 residues. Trimming shortened V by 7 bases and J by 2 bases, and 15 bases separated the two germline ends. The CDR3 here is CASKLSGLTYEQYF. As DNA, the CDR3 is TGTGCCAGCAAGCTGTCAGGGCTTACCTACGAGCAGTACTTC.

This clone was observed a few times. The chain combines TRBV10-1 with TRBJ2-5; 11 nucleotides agree with TRBD2. The CDR3 covers 17 residues. Germline V CDR1 and CDR2: WNHNN, SYGVQD (reference sequence). Unmatched junction bases numbered 6, after V lost 2 bases and J lost 1 base. CDR3 amino acids: CASSESPSGGIQETQYF. The CDR3 nucleotides are TGCGCCAGCAGTGAGAGTCCTAGCGGGGGGATCCAAGAGACCCAGTACTTC.

This clone has only one observation. The chain is built from TRBV7-9 and TRBJ1-3; D may be TRBD1 (6 bases). Germline V gene lookup returns CDR1 SEHNR and CDR2 FQNEAQ (reference sequence). Trimming cost V 5 bases and J 6 bases, with 17 bases left between them. The CDR3 runs 15 residues. This CDR3 is CASSLTGTLENTIYF. CDR3 nucleotides: TGTGCCAGCAGCCTTACGGGGACACTGGAAAACACCATATATTTT. The variable domain in full, completed from reference TRBV7-9 and TRBJ1-3, reads DTGVSQNPRHKITKRGQNVTFRCDPISEHNRLYWYRQTLGQGPEFLTYFQNEAQLEKSRLLSDRFSAERPKGSFSTLEIQRTEQGDSAMYLCASSLTGTLENTIYFGEGSWLTVV.

This clone was observed many times. CDR3 sequence (DNA): TGCGCCAGCAGCTTGGGTGCTAGCGGGGGGAGGACAGATACGCAGTATTTT. It is translated as CASSLGASGGRTDTQYF. The gene calls are TRBV5-1 and TRBJ2-3; 11 nucleotides agree with TRBD2. The CDR3 is 17 amino acids. V trimming: 0 bases; J trimming: 3 bases; junction bases outside the gene matches: 6. Germline lookup yields CDR1 SGHRS and CDR2 YFSETQ.

This clone was counted at least ten times. The chain has TRBV5-1 and TRBJ2-1; TRBD1 matches at 8 bases. Germline trimming cut 4 bases from V and 8 bases from J; bases unmatched to any gene: 11. Germline lookup yields CDR1 SGHRS and CDR2 YFSETQ. The CDR3 runs to 15 residues. For the CDR3, the DNA is TGCGCCAGCAGCCTGGGACAGGTGATCGGGGATGAGCAGTTCTTC. Translated, it gives CASSLGQVIGDEQFF.

This clone has more than one count but fewer than ten. The chain is built from TRBV28 and TRBJ1-2; the D gene is possibly TRBD1 (5 bases). CDR1 is MDHEN, CDR2 SYDVKM, per germline. The germline V and J ends were trimmed by 6 bases and 4 bases, with 18 bases remaining between them. The CDR3 extends over 15 amino acids. Here the CDR3 reads CASRPGTLDGYGYTF. Written as DNA, the CDR3 is TGTGCCAGCAGGCCAGGGACGTTGGACGGCTATGGCTACACCTTC.

In DNA form, the CDR3 reads TGTGCCAGCAGCGTAGAGCCTTTAGGAGAAAATGAGCAGTTCTTC. Translated: CASSVEPLGENEQFF. The chain employs TRBV9 and TRBJ2-1; D gene unclear. This CDR3 has 15 residues. Germline V gene lookup returns CDR1 SGDLS and CDR2 YYNGEE. The V and J ends lost 0 bases and 7 bases respectively, with 14 bases between them.

This clone was seen only once. The chain uses TRBV6-6 and TRBJ2-1, with a tentative D call TRBD2 (7 bases). The CDR3 length is 15 residues. Germline V CDR1 and CDR2: MNHNY, SVGAGI (reference sequence). The V gene lost 2 bases and the J gene lost 8 bases, with 16 bases spanning the gap. The CDR3: CASSYKGGARDEQFF. CDR3 bases: TGTGCCAGCAGTTACAAGGGGGGGGCCAGAGATGAGCAGTTCTTC.

The rearrangement joins TRBV2 to TRBJ2-5; tentative D call: TRBD2 (6 bases). V was trimmed by 11 bases and J by 5 bases, leaving 18 bases between them. The CDR3 length is 13 residues. CDR1 is SNHLY, CDR2 FYNNEI, per germline. The CDR3 bases are TGTGCCGGGGGGACCGGGGCAGGGGAGACCCAGTACTTC. Its protein is CAGGTGAGETQYF.

V gene TRBV5-1 combines with J gene TRBJ2-1; 8 bases are shared with TRBD2. Germline-derived CDR1 and CDR2 are SGHRS and YFSETQ. The CDR3 is 16 amino acids. V lost 2 bases and J lost 0; bases outside the gene matches: 4. The CDR3 here is CASSFIAGTSYNEQFF. Written as DNA, the CDR3 is TGCGCCAGCAGCTTCATAGCGGGGACCTCCTACAATGAGCAGTTCTTC.

The J gene is TRBJ1-2, the V gene TRBV10-3; 9 nucleotides line up with TRBD1. J lost 13 bases, V lost 11 bases, and 29 bases had no gene match. In germline, CDR1 is ENHRY, CDR2 SYGVKD. This CDR3 contains 17 residues. This chain's CDR3 is CASPPTGTGTVRESFTF. CDR3 DNA sequence: TGTGCCTCCCCCCCTACCGGGACAGGGACGGTAAGGGAATCTTTCACCTTC.

The chain joins TRBV5-4 to TRBJ2-3; 7 nucleotides agree with TRBD2. With 5 bases clipped from V and 1 base from J, the junction kept 10 bases outside the gene matches. Germline CDR1 reads SGHNT; CDR2 reads YYREEE (reference sequence). The CDR3 loop spans 16 amino acids. The CDR3 DNA reads as TGTGCCAGCAGAAGAAGTCTCAGCGGGGGCACAGATACGCAGTATTTT. Translating gives CASRRSLSGGTDTQYF.

The CDR3 loop reads CASSLASTDSPLHF. The DNA of the CDR3 is TGCGCCAGCAGCTTGGCGTCGACAGATTCACCCCTCCACTTT. V gene TRBV5-1 combines with J gene TRBJ1-6; maybe TRBD1 (5 bases). The V and J ends lost 0 bases and 8 bases respectively, with 9 bases between them. Germline V gene data show CDR1 as SGHRS and CDR2 as YFSETQ. The CDR3 covers 14 residues.